Following are 19 T cell receptor beta chains from one sample sequenced in a study of beta chain features in type 1 diabetes. Every bit of the isolated RNA underwent reverse transcription, so sequencing read expressed TCRB transcripts. Some clones are missing from TCRdb's copy, which holds only in-frame ones; the method was immunoSEQ multiplex PCR. The sample holds roughly 230,000 clones, over 7.5% seen once. Sequencing used naive CD4+ T cells from blood. The receptors come from a woman aged 18-29 years in good health.

In its sample, this clone was seen a few times. The J gene is TRBJ2-1, the V gene TRBV5-1; 8 nucleotides agree with TRBD2. CDR1 and CDR2 from the germline V gene are SGHRS and YFSETQ. The CDR3 contains 16 residues. V lost 0 bases and J lost 4; bases outside the gene matches: 6. CDR3 sequence reads: CASSLARLALYNEQFF. The DNA of the CDR3 is TGCGCCAGCAGCTTGGCCAGACTAGCGTTATACAATGAGCAGTTCTTC.

This clone was seen more than once but under ten times. The chain links TRBV5-1 to TRBJ1-1; D ambiguous. V was cut by 8 bases and J by 3 bases, with 14 bases left in between. Per the germline V gene, CDR1 is SGHRS and CDR2 is YFSETQ. This CDR3 has 13 residues. The CDR3 loop reads CASRKTGDTEAFF. The CDR3 DNA reads as TGCGCCAGTAGAAAAACCGGGGACACTGAAGCTTTCTTT.

The chain uses TRBV30 and TRBJ1-6, with TRBD1 matching over 7 bases. The CDR3 has 14 residues. V shed 5 bases and J 10 bases; nucleotides not matched to a gene: 11. Germline V gene lookup returns CDR1 GTSNPN and CDR2 SVGIG (reference sequence). This CDR3 is CAWAPTGFGSPLHF. The DNA of the CDR3 is TGTGCCTGGGCTCCGACAGGGTTCGGATCACCCCTCCACTTT.

The chain carries TRBV2 and TRBJ2-1; 10 bases agree with TRBD2. V shed 11 bases and J 4 bases; nucleotides not matched to a gene: 14. The CDR3 has 16 residues. Germline values: CDR1 SNHLY, CDR2 FYNNEI. In DNA form, the CDR3 reads TGTGCCGCCTCCAAGTTAGCGGGAGGAAAATACAATGAGCAGTTCTTC. Translated, it gives CAASKLAGGKYNEQFF.

The chain has TRBV5-1 and TRBJ2-7, with 7 bases identical to TRBD1. The CDR3 loop spans 14 amino acids. CDR1 and CDR2 from the germline V gene are SGHRS and YFSETQ. With 5 bases clipped from V and 0 bases from J, the junction kept 5 bases outside the gene matches. The CDR3 loop is CASSPGTASYEQYF. In nucleotides, the CDR3 is TGCGCCAGCAGTCCCGGGACAGCCTCCTACGAGCAGTACTTC.

In this sample, this clone turned up a few times. The chain is built from TRBV19 and TRBJ1-2, with 7 bases lining up with TRBD1. The CDR3 consists of 13 residues. V was clipped by 8 bases and J by 4 bases; unmatched bases: 7. Germline V gene data show CDR1 as LNHDA and CDR2 as SQIVND (reference sequence). The CDR3 reads CASRDSSSYGYTF. The CDR3 DNA is TGTGCCAGTCGGGACAGTAGTTCCTATGGCTACACCTTC.

This chain connects TRBV30 to TRBJ2-7; TRBD1 might be the D (6 bases). The CDR3 extends over 13 amino acids. V was shortened by 8 bases and J by 0 bases, with 14 bases between the two germline ends. Germline V lookup: CDR1 GTSNPN, CDR2 SVGIG (reference sequence). The CDR3 protein is CAGHRDNSYEQYF. The CDR3 DNA sequence: TGTGCCGGTCACCGGGACAACTCCTACGAGCAGTACTTC.

This clone was observed a few times. V gene TRBV7-2 combines with J gene TRBJ2-7; tentative D call: TRBD1 (5 bases). Germline V gives CDR1 SGHTA, CDR2 FQGNSA. The CDR3 is 14 amino acids. Between the trimmed V and J ends, which lost 2 bases and 2 bases, there was a span of 10 bases. CDR3 sequence reads: CASSLNPGPYEQYF. In DNA form, the CDR3 reads TGTGCCAGCAGCTTAAATCCAGGGCCCTACGAGCAGTACTTC.

This clone was observed a few times. V usage is TRBV19 and J usage is TRBJ2-5, with D perhaps matching TRBD1 (5 bases). CDR3 size: 13 residues. Germline V gene sequence: CDR1 LNHDA, CDR2 SQIVND (reference sequence). V was trimmed by 6 bases and J by 3 bases, leaving 11 bases between them. The chain's CDR3 is CASRNNRKETQYF. CDR3 in DNA: TGTGCCAGTAGGAACAACAGGAAAGAGACCCAGTACTTC.

This clone has only a few counts. V usage is TRBV6-5 and J usage is TRBJ2-3, with TRBD2 as a possible D gene (6 bases). V was trimmed by 8 bases and J by 0 bases, leaving 9 bases between them. Germline CDR1 is MNHEY and CDR2 is SVGAGI. This CDR3 has 13 amino acids. Written as DNA, the CDR3 is TGTGCCAGCCAAGGAGGGAGCACAGATACGCAGTATTTT. It specifies CASQGGSTDTQYF.

J is TRBJ1-2 and V is TRBV6-5, with unresolved D. Germline V lookup: CDR1 MNHEY, CDR2 SVGAGI. Trimming cost V 0 bases and J 4 bases, with 9 bases left between them. This CDR3 is built from 14 residues. The CDR3 region has the DNA TGTGCCAGCAGTTACTCGAGGCAGTTCTATGGCTACACCTTC. Protein product: CASSYSRQFYGYTF.

This clone has only a few counts. This chain connects TRBV5-1 to TRBJ1-4; D is undetermined. CDR1 and CDR2 (germline): SGHRS, YFSETQ. The CDR3 length is 14 residues. V was cut by 4 bases and J by 0 bases, with 7 bases left in between. Written as DNA, the CDR3 is TGCGCCAGCAGCGCAGGTGCAACTAATGAAAAACTGTTTTTT. Amino acids: CASSAGATNEKLFF.

Only a few counts were recorded for this clone. This sequence joins TRBV18 and TRBJ1-1, with 9 positions matching TRBD1. The germline V gene has CDR1 KGHSH and CDR2 LQKENI. V trimming: 5 bases; J trimming: 8 bases; junction bases outside the gene matches: 15. This CDR3 is 16 amino acids long. The CDR3 is CASSANRGPNLNEAFF. The DNA for the CDR3 is TGTGCCAGCTCAGCCAACAGGGGGCCTAACCTGAACGAAGCTTTCTTT.

The V and J genes are TRBV5-1 and TRBJ2-1; 8 nucleotides match TRBD1. The V segment lost 4 bases and the J segment 8 bases; nucleotides outside the gene matches: 11. The germline V gene encodes CDR1 SGHRS and CDR2 YFSETQ. CDR3 length equals 15 residues. Here the CDR3 reads CASSARDRLRDEQFF. CDR3 DNA sequence: TGCGCCAGCAGCGCCCGGGACAGGCTTAGGGATGAGCAGTTCTTC.

This chain uses TRBV2 with TRBJ2-5; TRBD2 matches 14 bases. This CDR3 is 15 amino acids long. V trimming: 6 bases; J trimming: 5 bases; junction bases outside the gene matches: 5. The germline V gene encodes CDR1 SNHLY and CDR2 FYNNEI. CDR3 sequence reads: CASRDRLAGGETQYF. In nucleotides, the CDR3 is TGTGCCAGCAGAGATAGACTAGCGGGAGGGGAGACCCAGTACTTC.

This clone occurred a few times. V gene TRBV27 combines with J gene TRBJ2-1; 7 bases align to TRBD1. V shed 6 bases, J shed 10 bases, and the junction held 12 bases outside the gene matches. CDR1 MNHEY and CDR2 SMNVEV come from the germline V gene (reference sequence). The CDR3 extends over 14 amino acids. In DNA form, the CDR3 reads TGTGCCAGCAGGGGGGACAGTGGGCCTTGGGAGCAGTTCTTC. Its protein product is CASRGDSGPWEQFF.

The table lists this clone with a few counts. The rearrangement links TRBV28 to TRBJ1-1, with a possible D match to TRBD1 (5 bases). Per germline, CDR1 MDHEN and CDR2 SYDVKM. Deletions cut 1 base from V and 10 bases from J, with 10 bases between. This CDR3 has 12 amino acids. The CDR3 here is CASSLLGRGAFF. The CDR3, as DNA: TGTGCCAGCAGTTTATTGGGAAGGGGAGCTTTCTTT.

The chain employs TRBV25-1 and TRBJ1-1, with TRBD1 matching 8 bases. There are 14 residues in the CDR3. CDR1 MGHDK and CDR2 SYGVNS come from the germline V gene. The V segment lost 7 bases and the J segment 4 bases; nucleotides outside the gene matches: 8. As DNA, the CDR3 is TGTGCCAGCACCAACAGGGGGGTAGGCACTGAAGCTTTCTTT. It yields the protein CASTNRGVGTEAFF.

V is TRBV28 and J is TRBJ2-1; D is uncertain. Trimming removed 6 bases at V and 0 bases at J, with 9 bases between. This CDR3 is built from 14 residues. Germline V gene sequence: CDR1 MDHEN, CDR2 SYDVKM. The CDR3 sequence: CASRNTRSYNEQFF. CDR3 DNA sequence: TGTGCCAGCAGGAACACACGCTCCTACAATGAGCAGTTCTTC. The whole variable domain, remainder taken from reference TRBV28 and TRBJ2-1, is DVKVTQSSRYLVKRTGEKVFLECVQDMDHENMFWYRQDPGLGLRLIYFSYDVKMKEKGDIPEGYSVSREKKERFSLILESASTNQTSMYLCASRNTRSYNEQFFGPGTRLTVL.